The 30 T cell receptor beta chains below were found in one sample sequenced in a study of T cell changes during pregnancy in multiple sclerosis. The repertoire was sequenced with immunoSEQ multiplex PCR; TCRdb's copy has only in-frame clones and lacks some. The data contain some 47,000 clones, 90% to 97% of them seen just once; the ten biggest clones take up about 1%. The sample consisted of peripheral blood, taken in the second trimester of pregnancy. The receptors derive from a female donor with multiple sclerosis, enrolled in a pregnancy study.

V and J are TRBV6-6 and TRBJ1-2, with D perhaps matching TRBD1 (6 bases). CDR3 length: 16 amino acids. Looked up from germline, CDR1 is MNHNY and CDR2 is SVGAGI (reference sequence). The V end was cut by 7 bases, the J end by 1 base, with 19 bases between. CDR3 sequence: CASTETRGGGNYGYTF. CDR3 DNA sequence: TGTGCCAGCACCGAAACCCGAGGGGGGGGTAACTATGGCTACACCTTC.

This rearrangement joins TRBV18 to TRBJ1-2; 8 nucleotides agree with TRBD1. The CDR3 has 15 residues. V lost 2 bases to trimming and J lost 3 bases; unmatched junction nucleotides: 5. Germline CDR1 and CDR2: KGHSH and LQKENI. The CDR3 DNA follows: TGTGCCAGCTCACCAAAAGGACAGGGAGACTATGGCTACACCTTC. Its translation is CASSPKGQGDYGYTF.

The chain links TRBV19 to TRBJ1-5, with unresolved D. The CDR3 consists of 17 residues. Trimming pared 6 bases from V and 0 bases from J, leaving 18 bases between. CDR1 and CDR2 (germline): LNHDA, SQIVND (reference sequence). The CDR3 sequence is CASRNPPAANSNQPQHF. The CDR3, as DNA: TGTGCCAGTAGAAACCCTCCCGCGGCTAATAGCAATCAGCCCCAGCATTTT.

The chain combines TRBV15 with TRBJ2-3; D gene ambiguous. V lost 7 bases to trimming and J lost 0 bases, with 8 bases between them. The CDR3 consists of 13 residues. Per the germline V gene, CDR1 is LNHNV and CDR2 is YYDKDF (reference sequence). CDR3 bases: TGTGCCACCATGGCGGCCAGCACAGATACGCAGTATTTT. Translating it yields CATMAASTDTQYF.

This clone turned up a few times. This chain uses TRBV29-1 with TRBJ1-2, with D possibly TRBD1 on 5 matching bases. Looked up from germline, CDR1 is SQVTM and CDR2 is ANQGSEA. The CDR3 has 14 residues. V lost 4 bases and J lost 1, with 13 bases in between. CDR3 protein: CSVALGHFNYGYTF. The CDR3, as DNA: TGCAGCGTTGCCCTCGGACACTTTAACTATGGCTACACCTTC.

J is TRBJ2-7 and V is TRBV5-4; D gene uncertain. The CDR3 has 13 residues. In germline, CDR1 is SGHNT, CDR2 YYREEE (reference sequence). V was cut by 4 bases and J by 4 bases, with 12 bases left in between. CDR3 DNA: TGTGCCAGCAGCCAGGCCCGAACATACGAGCAGTACTTC. This gives the protein CASSQARTYEQYF.

The CDR3 region is CASRDRFYEQYF. The DNA for the CDR3 is TGCGCCAGCAGGGACAGGTTCTACGAGCAGTACTTC. The rearrangement links TRBV10-1 to TRBJ2-7; the match to TRBD1 covers 7 bases. This CDR3 contains 12 residues. Germline CDR1 reads WNHNN; CDR2 reads SYGVQD (reference sequence). The junction had 2 bases not matched to a gene; V was cut back by 6 bases and J by 3 bases.

The chain couples TRBV5-4 to TRBJ2-1; D is perhaps TRBD1 (5 bases). CDR1 SGHNT and CDR2 YYREEE come from the germline V gene (reference sequence). V was pared by 0 bases and J by 7 bases, with 14 bases between. The CDR3 sequence is 15 residues long. The DNA for the CDR3 is TGTGCCAGCAGCTTGGAAGGGGTACGACGGAATGAGCAGTTCTTC. Translating gives CASSLEGVRRNEQFF.

This chain joins TRBV4-1 and TRBJ2-1, with TRBD1 as a possible D gene (5 bases). V was pared by 1 base and J by 7 bases, with 11 bases between. CDR1 and CDR2 (germline): MGHRA, YSYEKL. The CDR3 covers 14 residues. The CDR3 region has the DNA TGCGCCAGCAGCCAAGGGACACCACGGAATGAGCAGTTCTTC. Its protein is CASSQGTPRNEQFF.

This clone appeared once. The same CDR3 arises from other DNA sequences in this sample as well. The chain carries TRBV5-1 and TRBJ2-5, with a tentative D call TRBD1 (5 bases). Germline V gene lookup returns CDR1 SGHRS and CDR2 YFSETQ. The CDR3 is 14 residues long. V gave up 4 bases and J gave up 1 base, with 11 bases separating them. The CDR3, as DNA: TGCGCCAGCAGCCTAGACAGCCGCCAAGAGACCCAGTACTTC. Translation: CASSLDSRQETQYF. The variable domain in full, completed from reference TRBV5-1 and TRBJ2-5, reads KAGVTQTPRYLIKTRGQQVTLSCSPISGHRSVSWYQQTPGQGLQFLFEYFSETQRNKGNFPGRFSGRQFSNSRSEMNVSTLELGDSALYLCASSLDSRQETQYFGPGTRLLVL.

V and J are TRBV11-2 and TRBJ1-1, with D possibly matching TRBD1 (6 bases). V lost 1 base, J lost 0 bases, and 15 bases lay in between. The CDR3 is made up of 17 amino acids. Germline V gene lookup returns CDR1 SGHAT and CDR2 FQNNGV. The CDR3 coding sequence is TGTGCCAGCAGCTTAGTTCCCAGGGGCGGACTGAACACTGAAGCTTTCTTT. This codes for CASSLVPRGGLNTEAFF.

The chain recombines TRBV30 with TRBJ2-7, with 7 positions matching TRBD2. Per the germline V gene, CDR1 is GTSNPN and CDR2 is SVGIG (reference sequence). There are 14 residues in the CDR3. After removal of 2 bases from V and 3 bases from J, the junction contained 7 bases not matched to a gene. Written as DNA, the CDR3 is TGTGCCTGGAGTCCCGGGACTACCCACTACGAGCAGTACTTC. Translating it yields CAWSPGTTHYEQYF.

The rearrangement uses TRBV5-6 and TRBJ1-4; a possible D gene is TRBD1 (5 bases). This CDR3 is built from 15 residues. Trimming took off 1 base at V and 7 bases at J, with 14 bases between the two ends. Germline CDR1 reads SGHDT; CDR2 reads YYEEEE. The CDR3 reads CASSLYGGLSEKLFF. CDR3 sequence (DNA): TGTGCCAGCAGCTTGTACGGGGGATTGAGTGAAAAACTGTTTTTT.

The chain carries TRBV5-5 and TRBJ2-3; D remains ambiguous. The CDR3 consists of 13 residues. Trimming removed 2 bases from V and 0 bases from J, with 4 bases in between. Germline CDR1 SGHKS, CDR2 YYEKEE (reference sequence). Here the CDR3 reads CASSFSSTDTQYF. The CDR3, as DNA: TGTGCCAGCAGCTTTTCTAGCACAGATACGCAGTATTTT.

The chain recombines TRBV13 with TRBJ2-3; maybe TRBD2 (6 bases). V was shortened by 4 bases and J by 3 bases, with 20 bases between the two germline ends. There are 17 residues in the CDR3. Looked up from germline, CDR1 is PRHDT and CDR2 is FYEKMQ (reference sequence). CDR3 nucleotide sequence: TGTGCCAGCAGCTACCGAGGAGGGCCAGGGAAGACAGATACGCAGTATTTT. Translation: CASSYRGGPGKTDTQYF.

This chain uses TRBV7-2 with TRBJ2-3; D possibly corresponds to TRBD1 (6 bases). The CDR3 length is 16 residues. CDR1 and CDR2 (germline): SGHTA, FQGNSA. V gave up 5 bases and J gave up 0 bases, with 15 bases separating them. The chain's CDR3 is CASSLRGSASTDTQYF. Written as DNA, the CDR3 is TGTGCCAGCAGCCTTAGGGGGTCCGCTAGCACAGATACGCAGTATTTT.

In this sample, this clone turned up once. The genes are TRBV13 and TRBJ1-1, with TRBD1 matching 8 bases. This CDR3 comprises 15 residues. The V gene's germline CDR1 is PRHDT and CDR2 FYEKMQ (reference sequence). The J segment lost 4 bases and the V segment lost 4 bases, leaving 8 bases of the junction unmatched. The CDR3 here is CASSSTGDGVTEAFF. CDR3 DNA: TGTGCCAGCAGCTCGACAGGGGATGGGGTCACTGAAGCTTTCTTT.

In its sample, this clone was seen once. The V gene is TRBV18, the J gene TRBJ1-2, with TRBD1 matching 8 bases. The CDR3 covers 15 residues. Losses at the gene ends were 6 bases for V and 5 bases for J; bases not matched to a gene: 11. Germline loops: CDR1 KGHSH, CDR2 LQKENI. Written as DNA, the CDR3 is TGTGCCAGCTCGCTGACCCAGGGGGCTGATTATGGCTACACCTTC. The encoded protein is CASSLTQGADYGYTF.

This clone was observed a single time. The gene calls are TRBV18 and TRBJ1-3; D is uncertain. V gave up 2 bases and J gave up 0 bases, with 5 bases separating them. CDR1 is KGHSH and CDR2 is LQKENI in the germline V gene. The CDR3 is 14 amino acids. CDR3 nucleotide sequence: TGTGCCAGCTCACCAGGGCGCTCTGGAAACACCATATATTTT. Its protein is CASSPGRSGNTIYF.

The chain combines TRBV4-1 with TRBJ1-6; tentatively, D is TRBD1 (6 bases). The CDR3 totals 12 residues. Trimming pared 4 bases from V and 14 bases from J, leaving 12 bases between. In germline, CDR1 is MGHRA, CDR2 YSYEKL. The CDR3 protein is CASSPTGITLHF. Here the CDR3 DNA reads TGCGCCAGCAGCCCCACAGGGATCACCCTCCACTTT.

CDR3: CASSLSPYQPQHF. The DNA for the CDR3 is TGTGCCAGCAGTTTATCTCCGTATCAGCCCCAGCATTTT. This rearrangement joins TRBV28 to TRBJ1-5, with D unclear. Germline CDR1 is MDHEN and CDR2 is SYDVKM. This CDR3 region has 13 residues. Trimming removed 1 base from V and 5 bases from J, with 6 bases in between.

Here the CDR3 DNA reads TGTGCCAGCAGCCTCACAGGTGGTGTCGGTCAGCCCCAGCATTTT. Translated, it gives CASSLTGGVGQPQHF. The gene calls are TRBV5-5 and TRBJ1-5, with D tentatively TRBD1 (5 bases). The CDR3 is 15 amino acids. The germline V gene has CDR1 SGHKS and CDR2 YYEKEE (reference sequence). V was shortened by 4 bases and J by 6 bases, with 17 bases between the two germline ends.

The chain carries TRBV7-2 and TRBJ2-7, with D perhaps matching TRBD2 (7 bases). V gave up 3 bases and J gave up 4 bases, with 22 bases separating them. Germline CDR1 reads SGHTA; CDR2 reads FQGNSA. This CDR3 is 17 amino acids long. CDR3 protein: CASSFPLQGGGFYEQYF. The CDR3 DNA follows: TGTGCCAGCAGCTTCCCTTTACAGGGAGGGGGTTTTTACGAGCAGTACTTC. Based on the CDR3 plus reference TRBV7-2 and TRBJ2-7, the full variable domain is GAGVSQSPSNKVTEKGKDVELRCDPISGHTALYWYRQSLGQGLEFLIYFQGNSAPDKSGLPSDRFSAERTGGSVSTLTIQRTQQEDSAVYLCASSFPLQGGGFYEQYFGPGTRLTVT.

The gene calls are TRBV6-5 and TRBJ2-1; weak D call: TRBD1 (5 bases). V lost 0 bases, J lost 8 bases, and 11 bases lay in between. Germline V gene lookup returns CDR1 MNHEY and CDR2 SVGAGI. The CDR3 is made up of 14 amino acids. The CDR3 spells CASSYSTWGDEQFF. The CDR3 DNA sequence: TGTGCCAGCAGTTACTCCACCTGGGGCGATGAGCAGTTCTTC.

The chain is built from TRBV5-6 and TRBJ2-7; TRBD1 aligns across 9 bases. This CDR3 contains 15 residues. Germline-derived CDR1 and CDR2 are SGHDT and YYEEEE. V lost 3 bases to trimming and J lost 7 bases; unmatched junction nucleotides: 11. CDR3 nucleotides: TGTGCCAGCAGCTCAGGGACAGGGCGATTGAGAGAGCAGTACTTC. It codes for CASSSGTGRLREQYF.

The chain recombines TRBV28 with TRBJ2-2; D remains unclear. CDR1 is MDHEN and CDR2 is SYDVKM in the germline V gene. The CDR3 has 12 residues. The V end lost 5 bases, the J end lost 4 bases, and 5 bases lay between the germline ends. In DNA, the CDR3 is TGTGCCAGCAGTGGAGTCACCGGGGAGCTGTTTTTT. Protein sequence: CASSGVTGELFF.

V and J are TRBV9 and TRBJ2-5, with 8 bases fitting TRBD1. CDR3 length: 15 residues. V shed 3 bases and J 2 bases; nucleotides not matched to a gene: 6. CDR1 and CDR2 from the germline V gene are SGDLS and YYNGEE. CDR3: CASSGGQVIQETQYF. The CDR3 DNA follows: TGTGCCAGCAGCGGGGGACAGGTGATACAAGAGACCCAGTACTTC. Variable domain in full (rest from reference TRBV9 and TRBJ2-5): DSGVTQTPKHLITATGQRVTLRCSPRSGDLSVYWYQQSLDQGLQFLIQYYNGEERAKGNILERFSAQQFPDLHSELNLSSLELGDSALYFCASSGGQVIQETQYFGPGTRLLVL.

The chain couples TRBV18 to TRBJ2-1; 8 bases match TRBD2. The CDR3 is made up of 15 amino acids. The trim removed 6 bases at V and 3 bases at J, leaving 7 bases unmatched. Germline CDR1 KGHSH, CDR2 LQKENI. The CDR3 nucleotides are TGTGCCAGCTCGAAGCGGGAGCCCTTCTACAATGAGCAGTTCTTC. It translates to CASSKREPFYNEQFF.

The CDR3 DNA follows: TGCGCCAGCAGCCCCGGGACTAGCGGGGGTGATGAGCAGTTCTTC. Amino acids: CASSPGTSGGDEQFF. The chain carries TRBV5-1 and TRBJ2-1; 14 bases map to TRBD2. Germline V gives CDR1 SGHRS, CDR2 YFSETQ. With V trimmed by 4 bases and J by 8 bases, 5 bases remained unmatched. CDR3 length: 15 residues.

The chain couples TRBV5-4 to TRBJ1-2; a weak D match, TRBD1 (6 bases). The CDR3 covers 14 residues. Trimming took off 0 bases at V and 1 base at J, with 7 bases between the two ends. Per germline, CDR1 SGHNT and CDR2 YYREEE (reference sequence). This CDR3 reads CASSLGQDNYGYTF. The CDR3 bases are TGTGCCAGCAGCTTGGGACAGGATAACTATGGCTACACCTTC.